The rows below give T cell receptor beta chains drawn from one sample of a study of blood T cell repertoires in COVID-19. The protocol was immunoSEQ multiplex PCR, while the TCRdb copy is restricted to in-frame clones and leaves out a portion. The sample contains tens of thousands of clones, 87% of which appear only once. The sequenced sample was peripheral blood. These receptors originate from a man aged 55-75 years with acute or convalescent COVID-19. Both conserved end residues are part of each CDR3. A D gene is named only where the DNA matches it firmly. Only some rows state a clone size, as once, few, many or a class for expanded clones.

d_call	clone_size	cdr3_length	v_call	j_call	cdr3_nt	cdr3_aa
-	-	16	TRBV25-1	TRBJ1-3	TGTGCCAGCAGTGCTCCCTGGGACAACTCTGGAAACACCATATATTTT	CASSAPWDNSGNTIYF
TRBD1	-	13	TRBV6-6	TRBJ1-2	TGTGCCAGCAGAGAACACCAGGGGGTAGGCTACACCTTC	CASREHQGVGYTF
-	-	16	TRBV19	TRBJ2-3	TGTGCCAGTAGTGGGTGGCAGCGACTAGGGACAGATACGCAGTATTTT	CASSGWQRLGTDTQYF
TRBD2	-	17	TRBV7-9	TRBJ2-2	TGTGCCAGCAGCCCCTTTGGACTAGCGGGGGATACCGGGGAGCTGTTTTTT	CASSPFGLAGDTGELFF
-	-	13	TRBV14	TRBJ2-1	TGTGCCAGCAGCCAAGGACAGGCCAATGAGCAGTTCTTC	CASSQGQANEQFF
TRBD2	-	14	TRBV5-6	TRBJ2-2	TGTGCCAGCAGCTTCGGGACTACCACCGGGGAGCTGTTTTTT	CASSFGTTTGELFF
-	-	13	TRBV12-3/TRBV12-4	TRBJ1-2	TGTGCCAGCACCTTTAGCAGGGTGGGAGGCTACACCTTC	CASTFSRVGGYTF
-	-	13	TRBV3-1/TRBV3-2	TRBJ2-5	TGTGCCAGCAGCCAAGGCAGGGGGGCGCCCCAGTACTTC	CASSQGRGAPQYF
TRBD1	-	17	TRBV11-2	TRBJ2-3	TGTGCCAGCAGCCACGGAGGGGGACAGGCGAGATTCGATACGCAGTATTTT	CASSHGGGQARFDTQYF
TRBD1	-	18	TRBV5-4	TRBJ2-3	TGTGCCAGCAGCTTTGGGGGGCGGGGACAGGGCAGTACAGATACGCAGTATTTT	CASSFGGRGQGSTDTQYF
TRBD1	once	14	TRBV25-1	TRBJ1-2	TGTGCCAGCATTAGGACAGGGGATTCCTATGGCTACACCTTC	CASIRTGDSYGYTF
-	-	15	TRBV9	TRBJ2-3	TGTGCCAGCAGCCCCCCTACCGCCGGCACAGATACGCAGTATTTT	CASSPPTAGTDTQYF
-	-	14	TRBV7-2	TRBJ1-2	TGTGCCAGCAGCTTAGAGGGGCTCGGGCTGAGCTACACCTTC	CASSLEGLGLSYTF
-	-	11	TRBV29-1	TRBJ1-2	TGCAGCGTTGAAGGAGGGGGTGGCTACACCTTC	CSVEGGGGYTF
-	-	13	TRBV2	TRBJ1-5	TGTGCCAGCAAGGAGGTTAGCAATCAGCCCCAGCATTTT	CASKEVSNQPQHF
-	-	14	TRBV21-1	TRBJ2-7	TGTGCCAGCAGCAAGGTCTGCGGAGCAAGCGTGCAGTACTTC	CASSKVCGASVQYF
TRBD2	-	16	TRBV4-1	TRBJ2-1	TGCGCCAGCAGCCAAGGGCTAGCGGGGTCCTACAATGAGCAGTTCTTC	CASSQGLAGSYNEQFF
-	-	12	TRBV27	TRBJ1-1	TGTGCCAGCAGTTCCGGGGGGACTGAAGCTTTCTTT	CASSSGGTEAFF
TRBD1	-	15	TRBV6-1	TRBJ1-6	TGTGCCAGCAGTGAAAGGACAGGGGTGGATTCACCCCTCCACTTT	CASSERTGVDSPLHF
-	once	13	TRBV19	TRBJ2-7	TGTGCCAGTAGTCCAGGGACTGCCTACGAGCAGTACTTC	CASSPGTAYEQYF
-	-	16	TRBV6-1	TRBJ1-3	TGTGCCAGCAGTGCAAAAGTAGGGGTATCAGGAAACACCATATATTTT	CASSAKVGVSGNTIYF
-	-	13	TRBV7-2	TRBJ1-1	TGTGCCAGCAGCTTCGCAGGGGACACTGAAGCTTTCTTT	CASSFAGDTEAFF
TRBD1	-	14	TRBV10-3	TRBJ1-5	TGTGCCACCCGACCGGGACAGGGGGGACAGCCCCAGCATTTT	CATRPGQGGQPQHF
TRBD2	-	15	TRBV7-3	TRBJ2-5	TGTGCCAGCAGCCTCTCCGGGACTAGCTCGGAGACCCAGTACTTC	CASSLSGTSSETQYF
-	-	12	TRBV2	TRBJ1-1	TGTGCCAGCAGAACGGGGGACACTGAAGCTTTCTTT	CASRTGDTEAFF
TRBD2	few	16	TRBV6-5	TRBJ2-1	TGTGCCAGCAGTTTCCTTGGCGGGGGGTCTTACAATGAGCAGTTCTTC	CASSFLGGGSYNEQFF
TRBD1	once	13	TRBV5-4	TRBJ2-7	TGTGCCAGCAGCATTGGGACAGGGGACGAGCAGTACTTC	CASSIGTGDEQYF
-	-	14	TRBV4-1	TRBJ1-5	TGCGCCAGCAGCCATCAGGTGGGGAGTCAGCCCCAGCATTTT	CASSHQVGSQPQHF
TRBD1	-	14	TRBV9	TRBJ1-5	TGTGCCAGCAGCACGGACAGGGACAATCAGCCCCAGCATTTT	CASSTDRDNQPQHF
TRBD2	-	15	TRBV20-1	TRBJ2-1	TGCAGTGCTAGTGCTAGCGGGGGGGCCTACAATGAGCAGTTCTTC	CSASASGGAYNEQFF
TRBD1	-	16	TRBV30	TRBJ1-1	TGTGCCTGGAGTGTGGCAGGGGGCGCTTCGTACACTGAAGCTTTCTTT	CAWSVAGGASYTEAFF
TRBD1	-	11	TRBV30	TRBJ1-1	TGTGCCAGTACAGGGGGAACTGAAGCTTTCTTT	CASTGGTEAFF
-	-	17	TRBV7-9	TRBJ1-2	TGTGCCAGCAGCTTACACACAGCCTCAACTCCATACTATGGCTACACCTTC	CASSLHTASTPYYGYTF
TRBD2	-	13	TRBV6-5	TRBJ2-3	TGTGCCAGCATAGCGGGGAATTCGGATACGCAGTATTTT	CASIAGNSDTQYF
-	-	11	TRBV25-1	TRBJ2-1	TGTGCCAGCAGTGAGTCGAATGAGCAGTTCTTC	CASSESNEQFF
-	few	16	TRBV11-2	TRBJ1-2	TGTGCCAGCAGCTTAGATTTGGAGGGGACTAACTATGGCTACACCTTC	CASSLDLEGTNYGYTF
-	-	11	TRBV13	TRBJ2-1	TGTGCCAGCAGCCAACACGATGAGCAGTTCTTC	CASSQHDEQFF
-	-	15	TRBV25-1	TRBJ1-1	TGTGCCAGCAGTGATTCCCCGGCGGCGAACACTGAAGCTTTCTTT	CASSDSPAANTEAFF
TRBD1	-	16	TRBV19	TRBJ1-1	TGTGCCAGTACCACCACTCCCGGGACAGGGACGACTGAAGCTTTCTTT	CASTTTPGTGTTEAFF
-	-	14	TRBV9	TRBJ2-7	TGTGCCAGCGCCATGGGCCAAGCTCACTACGAGCAGTACTTC	CASAMGQAHYEQYF
TRBD1	-	15	TRBV27	TRBJ1-4	TGTGCCAGCAGCTCCCCAGGGGGTTCTAATGAAAAACTGTTTTTT	CASSSPGGSNEKLFF
TRBD1	few	14	TRBV29-1	TRBJ1-2	TGCAGCGTTGAGGCGCAGGGGGCCATCTATGGCTACACCTTC	CSVEAQGAIYGYTF
-	-	14	TRBV19	TRBJ1-1	TGTGCCAGTAATCTGGGAGGGAGGGGGACTGAAGCTTTCTTT	CASNLGGRGTEAFF
-	-	15	TRBV5-1	TRBJ1-1	TGCGCCAGCAGCTTGCCCAGTATCATGAACACTGAAGCTTTCTTT	CASSLPSIMNTEAFF
-	-	16	TRBV4-2	TRBJ1-1	TGTGCCAGCAGCCAAGATACCGCAGCAGCAGGGCAGGAGGCTTTCTTT	CASSQDTAAAGQEAFF
-	-	18	TRBV15	TRBJ1-5	TGTGCCACCAGCACACTGACAGAGACCCTAAATAGCAATCAGCCCCAGCATTTT	CATSTLTETLNSNQPQHF
-	-	12	TRBV2	TRBJ1-2	TGTGCCAGCAGGACAAGTAACTATGGCTACACCTTC	CASRTSNYGYTF
TRBD1	-	15	TRBV3-1/TRBV3-2	TRBJ1-6	TGTGCCAGCAGCCAAGGGACAGGACTCAATTCACCCCTCCACTTT	CASSQGTGLNSPLHF
-	-	16	TRBV19	TRBJ1-6	TGTGCCAGTAATGAGGACCTGGGGCTATATGGTTCACCCCTCCACTTT	CASNEDLGLYGSPLHF
TRBD1	-	15	TRBV10-3	TRBJ1-2	TGTGCCATCAGTGAGCGAGACAGGGGGCTTTATGGCTACACCTTC	CAISERDRGLYGYTF
TRBD1	medium-sized	15	TRBV27	TRBJ2-2	TGTGCCAGCAGTCGTACAGGGGTCTTAACCGGGGAGCTGTTTTTT	CASSRTGVLTGELFF
TRBD2	-	16	TRBV7-6	TRBJ2-1	TGTGCCAGCAGCTCCCAGACTAGCGGGGGAGGAAGTGAGCAGTTCTTC	CASSSQTSGGGSEQFF
TRBD1	-	16	TRBV27	TRBJ2-7	TGTGCCAGCAGGCTTTCCGGGACAGGGTTATCCTACGAGCAGTACTTC	CASRLSGTGLSYEQYF
-	-	16	TRBV7-9	TRBJ2-1	TGTGCCAGCAGCTCGCGTGGGGGGGGCACCTACAATGAGCAGTTCTTC	CASSSRGGGTYNEQFF
-	-	18	TRBV30	TRBJ1-6	TGTGCCTGGGACCGTACTCGGGTTTCCGCACCTAATAATTCACCCCTCCACTTT	CAWDRTRVSAPNNSPLHF
-	-	15	TRBV18	TRBJ1-1	TGTGCCAGCTCACTTTCTGGAGGGGCGGTGGATGAAGCTTTCTTT	CASSLSGGAVDEAFF
-	-	14	TRBV10-2	TRBJ2-2	TGCGCCAGCAGGGACAGTGGGTCTGGAGGGGAGCTGTTTTTT	CASRDSGSGGELFF